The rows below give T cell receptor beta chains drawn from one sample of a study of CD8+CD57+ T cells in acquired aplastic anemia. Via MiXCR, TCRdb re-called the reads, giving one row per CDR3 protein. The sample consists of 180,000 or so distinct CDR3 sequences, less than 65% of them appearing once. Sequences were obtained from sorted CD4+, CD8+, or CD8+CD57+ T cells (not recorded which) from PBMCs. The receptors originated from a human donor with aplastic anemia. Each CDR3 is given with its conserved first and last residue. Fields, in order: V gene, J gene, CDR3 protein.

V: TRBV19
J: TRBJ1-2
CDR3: CASSLGTGGFYGYTF

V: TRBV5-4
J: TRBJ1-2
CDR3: CASSSLSGYTF

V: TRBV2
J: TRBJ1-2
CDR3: CASSQQGAQSYGYTF

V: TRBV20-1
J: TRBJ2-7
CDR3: CSASYGARYEQYF

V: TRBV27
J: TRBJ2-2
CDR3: CASSLFGENTGELFF

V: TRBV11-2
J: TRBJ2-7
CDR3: CASSLGVGPGQGAVEQYF

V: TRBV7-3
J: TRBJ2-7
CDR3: CASSLAGRGNEQYF

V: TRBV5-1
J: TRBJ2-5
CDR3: CASSLRGQNQETQYF

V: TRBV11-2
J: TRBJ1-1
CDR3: CASSLVQGSEAFF

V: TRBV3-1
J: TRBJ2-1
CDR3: CASSDRGMREQFF

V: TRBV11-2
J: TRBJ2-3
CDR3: CASSLYRLAGDGVSTDTRYF

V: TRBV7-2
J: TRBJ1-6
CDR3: CASCLSPTGSPLHF

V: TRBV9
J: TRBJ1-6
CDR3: CATAVGSYNSPLHF

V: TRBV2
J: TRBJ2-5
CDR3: CASSERAQYF

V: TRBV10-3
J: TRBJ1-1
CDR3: CATKTGGQTNTEAFF

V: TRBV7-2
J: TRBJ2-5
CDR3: CASSLSGQLLETQYF

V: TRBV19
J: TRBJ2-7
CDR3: CASSWGGGLNYEQYF

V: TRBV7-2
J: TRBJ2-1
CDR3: CASSFQGGRNEQFF

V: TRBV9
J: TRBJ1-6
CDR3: CASSVGTAVNSPLHF

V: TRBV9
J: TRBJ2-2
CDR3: CASSVVTGELFF

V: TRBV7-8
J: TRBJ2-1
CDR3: CASTQGRRNEQFF

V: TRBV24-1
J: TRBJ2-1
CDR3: CATSPEVADNEQFF

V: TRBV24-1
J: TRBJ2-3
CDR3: CATSDSSVASYTQYF

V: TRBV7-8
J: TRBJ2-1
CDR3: CASNALAGRHDPEQFF

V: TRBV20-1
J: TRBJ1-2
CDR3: CSARLHRDRVAYGYTF

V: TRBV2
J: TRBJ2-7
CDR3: CASRRDRSSYEQYF

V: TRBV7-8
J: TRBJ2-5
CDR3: CASSLGTGGITKQYF

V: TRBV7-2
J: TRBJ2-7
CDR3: CASSLIAGGIEQYF

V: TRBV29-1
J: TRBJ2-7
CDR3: CSGRTSSYEQYF

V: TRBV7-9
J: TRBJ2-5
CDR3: CASSLGPGGTQYF

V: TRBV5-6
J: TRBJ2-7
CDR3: CASSLGLEAYEQYF

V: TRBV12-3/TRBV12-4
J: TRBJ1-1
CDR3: CASSFKSLNTEAFF

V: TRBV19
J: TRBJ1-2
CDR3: CASTDGQTYGYTF

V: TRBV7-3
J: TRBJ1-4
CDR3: CASSLLGLEKLFF

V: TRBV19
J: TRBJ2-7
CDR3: CASATGTLYEQYF

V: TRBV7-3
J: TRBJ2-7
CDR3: CASSLNRATLHEQYF

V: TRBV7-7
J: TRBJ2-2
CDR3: CASRGGTGELFF

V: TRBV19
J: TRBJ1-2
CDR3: CASTFDRAGYGYTF

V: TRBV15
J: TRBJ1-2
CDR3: CATSRPTWDTHYGYTF

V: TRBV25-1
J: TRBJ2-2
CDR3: CASSDTGQGVFNGELFF

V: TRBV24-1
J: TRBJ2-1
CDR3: CATCDIWGSSYSEQFF

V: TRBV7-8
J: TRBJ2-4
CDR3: CASSLEGGRDIQYF

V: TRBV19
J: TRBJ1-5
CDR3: CASSILQGEPQHF

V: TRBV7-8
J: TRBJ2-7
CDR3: CASSPPSGREFNEQYF

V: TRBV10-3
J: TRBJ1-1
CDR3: CAIGRGEVSEAFF

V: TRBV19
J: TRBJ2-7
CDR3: CASRGVGTYEQYF

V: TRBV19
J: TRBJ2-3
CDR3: CASSIMGQGTDTQYF

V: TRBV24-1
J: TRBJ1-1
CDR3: CATSDRGSNTEAFF

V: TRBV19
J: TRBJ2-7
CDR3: CASSPRWGVNYEQYF

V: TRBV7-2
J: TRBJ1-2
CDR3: CASRDRDRGGYGYTF

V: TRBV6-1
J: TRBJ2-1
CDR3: CASSEWSSSYNEQFF

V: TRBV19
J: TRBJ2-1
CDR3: CASSIDSTFSYNEQFF

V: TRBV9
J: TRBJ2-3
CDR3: CASSAGGLMADTQYF

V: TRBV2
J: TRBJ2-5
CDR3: CATLGSRGGETQYF

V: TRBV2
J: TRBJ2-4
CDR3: CASLVGSEGNIQYF